This T cell receptor (beta chain) was obtained from a study of cytomegalovirus exposure and HLA in healthy donors. Across the study: Drawn from HLA-typed donors, 83 million or so unique TCRs were held in an early data release. In terms of ancestry, the Caucasian-associated cluster contained 81% of the roughly 360 genotyped donors.

Study-wide findings and caveats: A list of more than 150 TCR beta chains associated with cytomegalovirus was given.

PCR primers comprised 60 Vbeta and 13 Jbeta primers. The protocol was immunoSEQ multiplex PCR, while the TCRdb copy is restricted to in-frame clones and leaves out a portion. Among about 110,000 clones, over 60% were seen once, and the ten largest hold just under 3%. V was cut by 1 base and J by 4 bases, with 6 bases left in between. There are 13 residues in the CDR3. Germline lookup yields CDR1 MNHEY and CDR2 SMNVEV (reference sequence). Notes on this clone: What it binds is not known.

Source material: PBMCs. The J gene is TRBJ2-3, the V gene TRBV27; D is unresolved. This sequence was found in a woman under 30 in good health and CMV-seropositive. The CDR3 bases are TGTGCCAGCAGTTTATTGGGCCCAGATACGCAGTATTTT. Protein product: CASSLLGPDTQYF.